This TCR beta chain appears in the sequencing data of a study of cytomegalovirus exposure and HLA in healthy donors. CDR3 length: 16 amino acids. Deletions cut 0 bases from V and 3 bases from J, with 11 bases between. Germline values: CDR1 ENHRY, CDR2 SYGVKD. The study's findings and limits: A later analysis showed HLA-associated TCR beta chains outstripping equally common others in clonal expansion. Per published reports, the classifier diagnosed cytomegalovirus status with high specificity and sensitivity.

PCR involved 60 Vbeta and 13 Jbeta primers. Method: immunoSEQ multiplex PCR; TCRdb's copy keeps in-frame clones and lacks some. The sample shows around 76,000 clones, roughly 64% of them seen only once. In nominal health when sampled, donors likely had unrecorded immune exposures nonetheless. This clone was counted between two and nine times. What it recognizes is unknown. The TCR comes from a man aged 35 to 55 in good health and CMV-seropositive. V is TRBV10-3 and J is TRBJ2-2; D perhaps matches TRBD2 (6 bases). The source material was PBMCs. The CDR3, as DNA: TGTGCCATCAGTGAGTCGCGGGGTGGGGACACCGGGGAGCTGTTTTTT. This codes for CAISESRGGDTGELFF.